This TCR beta chain was documented in a study of T cells in narcolepsy (dated by TCRdb to the late 2010s). In terms of the full investigation: Patients with narcolepsy type 1 or type 2 (NT1, NT2) and healthy control donors were enrolled in the study. To look for autoreactive T cells in narcolepsy patients that target self-antigens of hypocretin neurons (hypocretin, TRIB2), the study used TCR Vbeta sequencing to follow clonotypes in blood and CSF.

The CDR3 sequence holds 11 residues, the cysteine and phenylalanine included. Only CDR3 DNA remains: 33 bases, in frame from the first base. The germline V gene sets CDR1 to MNHEY and CDR2 to SVGAGI. V is pared back by 6 bases and J by 6 bases, with 9 bases lying between the germline termini. For this clone: No cognate antigen has been identified for it. Per-base quality was not reported, and no clone a single base away is much larger than it.

On the study overall, not on this receptor specifically: Numbers of sequenced blood memory CD4+ clonotypes were comparable, averaging about 39,000 in patients and roughly 30,000 in controls. No sequences matching autoreactive T cell clones were present in some of the blood memory CD4+ repertoires from patients and controls. Autoreactive clonotypes were reported to be detected serially in the blood of the same patients and of different patients, but not in the blood of healthy controls. In plots comparing CSF and blood CD4+ T cell clonotypes from the same patient, HCRT-specific and TRIB2-specific autoreactive clonotypes were highlighted.

Library construction relied on the immunoSEQ multiplex PCR assay. The clones in this table, taken by TCRdb from immuneACCESS, are in-frame only. Not every clone is retained; where verified, under half of the shortfall comes from an unresolved V gene, and the cause of the rest is unknown. This sample lists under 40,000 clones; around 79% were detected once. The ten largest clones capture 1.1% of the sample. For TCR Vbeta sequencing, memory CD4+ T cells were sorted ex vivo from the peripheral blood of narcolepsy patients and healthy controls. This receptor chain uses TRBV6-5 and TRBJ2-7; D gene: possibly TRBD2, on 6 matching bases. Sequenced sample: CD45RA- memory CD4+ T cells from PBMCs. In the paper's terms, the cell subset or site label means: memory T cells sorted ex vivo from peripheral blood. The sequence was collected from a human donor with narcolepsy. The encoded CDR3 is CASRLAREQYF. The sequenced DNA is TGTGCCAGCAGACTAGCTCGCGAGCAGTACTTC.